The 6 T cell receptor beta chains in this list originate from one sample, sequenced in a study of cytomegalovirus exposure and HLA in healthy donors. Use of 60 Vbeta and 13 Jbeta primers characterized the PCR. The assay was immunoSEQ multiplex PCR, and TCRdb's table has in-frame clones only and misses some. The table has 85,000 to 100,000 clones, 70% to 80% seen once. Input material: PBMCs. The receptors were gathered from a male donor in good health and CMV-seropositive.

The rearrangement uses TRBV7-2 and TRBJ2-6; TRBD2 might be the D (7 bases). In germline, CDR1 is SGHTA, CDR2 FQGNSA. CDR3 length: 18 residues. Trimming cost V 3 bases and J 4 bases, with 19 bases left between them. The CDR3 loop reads CASSFGGRTGLGANVLTF. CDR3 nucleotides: TGTGCCAGCAGCTTCGGGGGGCGTACAGGGTTGGGGGCCAACGTCCTGACTTTC.

The CDR3 DNA follows: TGTGCCAGCAGTTACCTCGGGGGGGTCTCATACTTC. Its protein is CASSYLGGVSYF. The chain is built from TRBV6-5 and TRBJ2-4; TRBD2 matches 8 bases. Per germline, CDR1 MNHEY and CDR2 SVGAGI. CDR3 length: 12 amino acids. The V segment lost 2 bases and the J segment 16 bases; nucleotides outside the gene matches: 7.

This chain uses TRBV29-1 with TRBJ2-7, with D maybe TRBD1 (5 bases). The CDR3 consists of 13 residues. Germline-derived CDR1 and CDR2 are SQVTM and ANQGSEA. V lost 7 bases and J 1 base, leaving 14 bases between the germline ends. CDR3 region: CSAYRTDSYEQYF. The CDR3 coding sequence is TGCAGCGCCTACAGGACGGATTCCTACGAGCAGTACTTC.

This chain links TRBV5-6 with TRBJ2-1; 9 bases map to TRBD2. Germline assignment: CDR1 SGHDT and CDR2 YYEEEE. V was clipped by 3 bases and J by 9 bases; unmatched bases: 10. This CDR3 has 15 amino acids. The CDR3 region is CASSSPGLANTEQFF. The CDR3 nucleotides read TGTGCCAGCAGCTCCCCGGGACTAGCTAATACTGAGCAGTTCTTC.

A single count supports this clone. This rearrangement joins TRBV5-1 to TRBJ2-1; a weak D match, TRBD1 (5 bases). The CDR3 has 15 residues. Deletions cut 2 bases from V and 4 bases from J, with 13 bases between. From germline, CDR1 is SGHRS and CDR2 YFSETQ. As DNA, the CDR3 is TGCGCCAGCAGCTTAACAGGTGATAAGTACAATGAGCAGTTCTTC. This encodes CASSLTGDKYNEQFF.

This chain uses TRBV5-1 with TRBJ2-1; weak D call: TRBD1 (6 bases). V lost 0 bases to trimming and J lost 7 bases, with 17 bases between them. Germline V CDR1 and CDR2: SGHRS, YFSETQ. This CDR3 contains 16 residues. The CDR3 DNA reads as TGCGCCAGCAGCTTGGAGTCACAGGGAGTAGGGAATGAGCAGTTCTTC. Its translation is CASSLESQGVGNEQFF.